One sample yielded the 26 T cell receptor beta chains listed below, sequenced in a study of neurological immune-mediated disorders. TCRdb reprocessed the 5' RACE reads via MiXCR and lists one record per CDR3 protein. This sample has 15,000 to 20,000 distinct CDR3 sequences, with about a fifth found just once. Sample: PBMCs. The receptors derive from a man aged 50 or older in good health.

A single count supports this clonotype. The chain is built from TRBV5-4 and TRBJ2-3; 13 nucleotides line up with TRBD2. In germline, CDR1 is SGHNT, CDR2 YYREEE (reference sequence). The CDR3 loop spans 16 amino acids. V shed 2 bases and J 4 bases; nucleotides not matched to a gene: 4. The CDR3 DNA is TGTGCCAGCAGCTTCCGACTAGCGGGAGGCGCAGATACGCAGTATTTT. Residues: CASSFRLAGGADTQYF.

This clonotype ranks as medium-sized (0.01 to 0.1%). Written as DNA, the CDR3 is TGTGCCAGCAGCCCCGGACAGGGGGTAATGGGACAAGAGACCCAGTACTTC. Amino acids: CASSPGQGVMGQETQYF. The chain carries TRBV7-9 and TRBJ2-5; TRBD1 agrees at 10 bases. This CDR3 is 17 amino acids long. Germline V gene lookup returns CDR1 SEHNR and CDR2 FQNEAQ (reference sequence). After removal of 5 bases from V and 2 bases from J, the junction contained 11 bases not matched to a gene.

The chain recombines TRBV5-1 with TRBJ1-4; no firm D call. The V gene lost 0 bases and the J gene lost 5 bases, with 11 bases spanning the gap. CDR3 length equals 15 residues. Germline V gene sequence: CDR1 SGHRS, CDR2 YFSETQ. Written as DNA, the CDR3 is TGCGCCAGCAGCTTGGACGGACGGGAAAATGAAAAACTGTTTTTT. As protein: CASSLDGRENEKLFF.

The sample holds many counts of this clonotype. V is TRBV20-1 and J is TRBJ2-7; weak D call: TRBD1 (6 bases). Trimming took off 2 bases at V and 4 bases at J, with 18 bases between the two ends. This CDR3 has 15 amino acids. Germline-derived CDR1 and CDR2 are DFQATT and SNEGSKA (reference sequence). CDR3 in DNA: TGCAGTGCTAGACCCGGTAGAACAGGGACGTACGAGCAGTACTTC. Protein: CSARPGRTGTYEQYF.

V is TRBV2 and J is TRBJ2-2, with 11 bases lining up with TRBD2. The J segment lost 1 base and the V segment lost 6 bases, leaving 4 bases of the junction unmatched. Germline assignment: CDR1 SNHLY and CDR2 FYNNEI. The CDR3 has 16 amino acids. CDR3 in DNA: TGTGCCAGCAGAGGACTAGCGGGCCAGAACACCGGGGAGCTGTTTTTT. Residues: CASRGLAGQNTGELFF.

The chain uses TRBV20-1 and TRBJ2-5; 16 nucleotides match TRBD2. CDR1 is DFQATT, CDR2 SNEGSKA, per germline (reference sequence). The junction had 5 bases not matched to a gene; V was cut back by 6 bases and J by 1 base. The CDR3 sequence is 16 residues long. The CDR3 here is CSARGTSGRAQETQYF. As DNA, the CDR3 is TGCAGTGCCCGCGGGACTAGCGGGAGGGCCCAAGAGACCCAGTACTTC.

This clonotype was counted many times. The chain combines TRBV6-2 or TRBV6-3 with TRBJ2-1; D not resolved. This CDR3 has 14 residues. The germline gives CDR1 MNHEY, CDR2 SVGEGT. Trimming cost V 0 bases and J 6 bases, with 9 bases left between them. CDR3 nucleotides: TGTGCCAGCAGTTACTCCTACTCCCGCAATGAGCAGTTCTTC. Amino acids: CASSYSYSRNEQFF.

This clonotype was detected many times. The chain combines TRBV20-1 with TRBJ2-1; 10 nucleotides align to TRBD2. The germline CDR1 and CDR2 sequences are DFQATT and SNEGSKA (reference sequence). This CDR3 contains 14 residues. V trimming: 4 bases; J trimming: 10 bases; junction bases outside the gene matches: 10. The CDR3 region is CSATRSGRSREQFF. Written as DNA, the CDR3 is TGCAGTGCTACCCGTAGCGGGAGGTCGCGGGAGCAGTTCTTC.

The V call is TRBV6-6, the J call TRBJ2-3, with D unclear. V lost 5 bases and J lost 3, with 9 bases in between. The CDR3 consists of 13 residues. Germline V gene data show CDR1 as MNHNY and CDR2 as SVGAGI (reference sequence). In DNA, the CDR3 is TGTGCCAGCAGTGATAAACGAACAGATACGCAGTATTTT. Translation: CASSDKRTDTQYF.

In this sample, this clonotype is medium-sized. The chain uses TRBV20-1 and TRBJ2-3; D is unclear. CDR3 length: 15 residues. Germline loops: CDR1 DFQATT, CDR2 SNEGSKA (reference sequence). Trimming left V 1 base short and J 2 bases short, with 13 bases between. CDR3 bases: TGCAGTGCTAGAGTGGGTCAGGCACCCACAGATACGCAGTATTTT. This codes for CSARVGQAPTDTQYF.

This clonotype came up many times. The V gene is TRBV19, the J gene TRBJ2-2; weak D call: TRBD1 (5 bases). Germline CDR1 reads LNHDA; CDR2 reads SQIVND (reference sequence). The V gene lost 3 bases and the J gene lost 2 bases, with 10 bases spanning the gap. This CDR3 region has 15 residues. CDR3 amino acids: CASSMAGYNTGELFF. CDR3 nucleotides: TGTGCCAGTAGTATGGCAGGGTACAACACCGGGGAGCTGTTTTTT.

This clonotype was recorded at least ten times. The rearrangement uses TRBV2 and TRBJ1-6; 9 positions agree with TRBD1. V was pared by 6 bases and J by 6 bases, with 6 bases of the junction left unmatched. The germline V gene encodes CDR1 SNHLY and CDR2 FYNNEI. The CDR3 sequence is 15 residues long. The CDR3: CASSQGGQGNSPLHF. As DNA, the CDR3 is TGTGCCAGCAGCCAAGGGGGACAGGGTAATTCACCCCTCCACTTT.

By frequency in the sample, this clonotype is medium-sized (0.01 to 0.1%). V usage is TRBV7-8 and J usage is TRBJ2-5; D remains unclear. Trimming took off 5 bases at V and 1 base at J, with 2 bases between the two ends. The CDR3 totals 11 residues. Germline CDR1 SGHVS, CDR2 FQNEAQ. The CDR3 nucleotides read TGTGCCAGCAGCCGCCAAGAGACCCAGTACTTC. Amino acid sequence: CASSRQETQYF.

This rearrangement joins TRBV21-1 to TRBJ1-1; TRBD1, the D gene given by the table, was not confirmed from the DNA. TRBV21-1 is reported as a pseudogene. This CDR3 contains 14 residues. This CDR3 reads CASSALTVNTEAFF. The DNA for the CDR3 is TGTGCCAGCAGCGCCTTGACAGTGAACACTGAAGCTTTCTTT.

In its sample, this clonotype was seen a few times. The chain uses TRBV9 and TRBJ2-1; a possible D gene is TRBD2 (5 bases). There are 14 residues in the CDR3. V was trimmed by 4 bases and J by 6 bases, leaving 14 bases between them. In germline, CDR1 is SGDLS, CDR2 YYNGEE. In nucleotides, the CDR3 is TGTGCCAGCAGCCTCTCCCCGGGAAGCAATGAGCAGTTCTTC. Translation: CASSLSPGSNEQFF.

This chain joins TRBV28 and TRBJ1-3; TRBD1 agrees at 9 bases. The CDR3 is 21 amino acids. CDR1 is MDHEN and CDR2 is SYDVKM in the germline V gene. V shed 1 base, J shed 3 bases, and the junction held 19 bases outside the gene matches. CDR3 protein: CASSLSLFSRSGQGRGNTIYF. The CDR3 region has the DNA TGTGCCAGCAGTTTATCCCTCTTCTCAAGGTCGGGACAGGGACGTGGAAACACCATATATTTT.

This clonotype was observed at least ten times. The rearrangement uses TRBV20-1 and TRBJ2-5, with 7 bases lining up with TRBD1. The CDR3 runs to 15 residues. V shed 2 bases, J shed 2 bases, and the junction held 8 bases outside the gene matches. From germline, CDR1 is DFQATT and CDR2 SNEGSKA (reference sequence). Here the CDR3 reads CSARTGAYSQETQYF. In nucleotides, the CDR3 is TGCAGTGCTAGAACAGGGGCATATTCTCAAGAGACCCAGTACTTC.

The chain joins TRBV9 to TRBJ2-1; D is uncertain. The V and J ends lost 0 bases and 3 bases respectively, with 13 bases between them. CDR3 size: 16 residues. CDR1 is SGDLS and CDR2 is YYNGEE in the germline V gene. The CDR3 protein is CASSVDPNSGYNEQFF. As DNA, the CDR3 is TGTGCCAGCAGCGTAGACCCTAATTCCGGCTACAATGAGCAGTTCTTC.

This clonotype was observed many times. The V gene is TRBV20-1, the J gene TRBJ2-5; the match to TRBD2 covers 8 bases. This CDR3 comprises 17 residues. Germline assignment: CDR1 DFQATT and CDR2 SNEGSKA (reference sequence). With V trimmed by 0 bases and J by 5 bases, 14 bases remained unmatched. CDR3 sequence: CSARDAGGVDFWETQYF. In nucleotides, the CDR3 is TGCAGTGCTAGAGATGCGGGGGGCGTGGATTTTTGGGAGACCCAGTACTTC.

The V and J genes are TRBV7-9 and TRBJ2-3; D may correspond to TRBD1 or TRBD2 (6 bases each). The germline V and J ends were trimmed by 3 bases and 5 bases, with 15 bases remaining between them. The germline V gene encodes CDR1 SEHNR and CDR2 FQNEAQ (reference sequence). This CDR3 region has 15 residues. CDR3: CASSFRGSGGDTQYF. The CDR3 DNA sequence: TGTGCCAGCAGCTTCAGGGGTAGCGGAGGAGATACGCAGTATTTT.

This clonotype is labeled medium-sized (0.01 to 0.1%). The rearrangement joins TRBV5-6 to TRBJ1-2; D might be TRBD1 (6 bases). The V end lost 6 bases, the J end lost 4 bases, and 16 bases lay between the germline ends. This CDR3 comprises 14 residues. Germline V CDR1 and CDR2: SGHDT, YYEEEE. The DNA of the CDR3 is TGTGCCAGCACCCCACAGGGTGTGGGCTATGGCTACACCTTC. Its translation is CASTPQGVGYGYTF.

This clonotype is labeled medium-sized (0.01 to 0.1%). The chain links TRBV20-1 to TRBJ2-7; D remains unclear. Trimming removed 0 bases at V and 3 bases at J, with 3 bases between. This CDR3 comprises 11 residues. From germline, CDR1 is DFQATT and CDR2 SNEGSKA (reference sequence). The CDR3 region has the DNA TGCAGTGCTAGAGATAACTACGAGCAGTACTTC. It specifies CSARDNYEQYF.

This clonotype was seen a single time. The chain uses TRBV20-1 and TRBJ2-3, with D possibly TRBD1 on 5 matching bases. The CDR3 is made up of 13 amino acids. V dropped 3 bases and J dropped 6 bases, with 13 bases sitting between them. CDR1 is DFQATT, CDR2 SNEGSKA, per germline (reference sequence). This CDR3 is CSARSRVGDTQYF. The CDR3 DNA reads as TGCAGTGCTAGGAGCAGGGTCGGGGATACGCAGTATTTT.

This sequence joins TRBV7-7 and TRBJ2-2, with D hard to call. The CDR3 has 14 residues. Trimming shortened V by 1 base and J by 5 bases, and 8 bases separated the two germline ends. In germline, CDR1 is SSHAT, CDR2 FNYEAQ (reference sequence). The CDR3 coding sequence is TGTGCCAGCAGCTTAGGACTGGGAACCGGGGAGCTGTTTTTT. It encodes CASSLGLGTGELFF.

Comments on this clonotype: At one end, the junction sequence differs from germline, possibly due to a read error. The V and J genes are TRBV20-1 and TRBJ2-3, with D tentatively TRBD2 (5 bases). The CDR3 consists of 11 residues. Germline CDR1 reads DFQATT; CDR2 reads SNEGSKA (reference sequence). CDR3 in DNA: TGCAGTGCTAGAACGGCGGGTCGTCTATGTTTT. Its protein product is CSARTAGRLCF.

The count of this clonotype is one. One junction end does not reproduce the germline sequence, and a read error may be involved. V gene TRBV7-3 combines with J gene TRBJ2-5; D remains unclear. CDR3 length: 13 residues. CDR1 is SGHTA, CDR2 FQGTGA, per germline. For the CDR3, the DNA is TGTGCCAGCAGCCCCTGGACCGCACAGACCCAGTACTTT. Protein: CASSPWTAQTQYF.